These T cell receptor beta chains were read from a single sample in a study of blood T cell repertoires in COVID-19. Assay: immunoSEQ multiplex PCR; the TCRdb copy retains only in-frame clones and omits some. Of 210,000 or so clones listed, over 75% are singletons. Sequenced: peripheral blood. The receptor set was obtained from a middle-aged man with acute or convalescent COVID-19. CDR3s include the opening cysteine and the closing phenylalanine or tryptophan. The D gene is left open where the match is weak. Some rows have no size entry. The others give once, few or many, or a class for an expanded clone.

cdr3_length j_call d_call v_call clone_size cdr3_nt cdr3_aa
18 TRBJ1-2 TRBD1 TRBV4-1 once TGCGCCAGCAGCCCGATAGCCCCCGGGACAGGGGGCGACTATGGCTACACCTTC CASSPIAPGTGGDYGYTF
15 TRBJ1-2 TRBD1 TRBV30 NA TGTGCCTGGAGTCTCCGGGACAGGGGAACGGGAGGCTACACCTTC CAWSLRDRGTGGYTF
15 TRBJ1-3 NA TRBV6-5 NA TGTGCCAGCAGTTACTCGGCAGGGGTGAGAAACACCATATATTTT CASSYSAGVRNTIYF
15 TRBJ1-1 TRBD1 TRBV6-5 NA TGTGCCAGCAGTTACTCGGACAGGGGAAACACTGAAGCTTTCTTT CASSYSDRGNTEAFF
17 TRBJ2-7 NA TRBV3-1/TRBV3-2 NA TGTGCCAGCAGCCAAGATCTTGCGGGCGGGGTCGCGGGTGAGCAGTACTTC CASSQDLAGGVAGEQYF
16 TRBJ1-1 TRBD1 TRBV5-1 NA TGCGCCAGCAGCTTGTTCGGGGGACAGGTGGACACTGAAGCTTTCTTT CASSLFGGQVDTEAFF
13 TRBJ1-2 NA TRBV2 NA TGTGCCAGCAGTGTTCAGGGAAACTATGGCTACACCTTC CASSVQGNYGYTF
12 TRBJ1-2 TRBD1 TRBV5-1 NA TGCGCCACTTCAGTGGACAGGAGAGGCTACACCTTC CATSVDRRGYTF
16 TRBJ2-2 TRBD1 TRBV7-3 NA TGTGCCAGCAGCTTGATACAGGGGGCGGTCACCGGGGAGCTGTTTTTT CASSLIQGAVTGELFF
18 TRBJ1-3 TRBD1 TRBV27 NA TGTGCCAGCAGTTTGGCCCCCTCCACAGGGGGCACTGGAAACACCATATATTTT CASSLAPSTGGTGNTIYF
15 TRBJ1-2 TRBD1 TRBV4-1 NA TGCGCCAGCAGCCCCGGGACAGTCGCTTCTTATGGCTACACCTTC CASSPGTVASYGYTF
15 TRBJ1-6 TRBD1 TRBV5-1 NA TGCGCCAGCAGCCCCAGGGGGGACGCTCTGGAACCCCTCCACTTT CASSPRGDALEPLHF
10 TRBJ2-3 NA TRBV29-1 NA TGCAGCGGTATTACAGATACGCAGTATTTT CSGITDTQYF
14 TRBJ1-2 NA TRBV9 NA TGTGCCAGCAGCGGGGACTACAGGGCTAATGGCTACACCTTC CASSGDYRANGYTF
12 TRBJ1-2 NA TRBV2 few TGTGCCAGCAGTGTACAGGGCTATGGCTACACCTTC CASSVQGYGYTF